Below are 10 T cell receptor beta chains sequenced from a single sample in a study of sequential checkpoint blockade in melanoma. Treatment denoted: randomized to nivolumab then ipilimumab (arm A) or the reverse (arm B). Data came from immunoSEQ multiplex PCR; TCRdb stores just in-frame clones and leaves some out. The table lists under 25,000 clones, around 80% of them singletons. The sequences come from CD8+ T cells sorted from blood (inferred from file names), collected from a patient given nivolumab and ipilimumab in sequence. These receptors were obtained from a human donor with melanoma.

This clone showed up just a few times. This chain uses TRBV7-9 with TRBJ2-2; 7 nucleotides agree with TRBD2. CDR1 SEHNR and CDR2 FQNEAQ come from the germline V gene (reference sequence). The CDR3 runs to 15 residues. The V segment lost 2 bases and the J segment 9 bases; nucleotides outside the gene matches: 9. This CDR3 reads CASSLREGRPRELFF. CDR3 nucleotide sequence: TGTGCCAGCAGCTTAAGGGAGGGCCGTCCGAGGGAGCTGTTTTTT.

This clone occurred once. V is TRBV7-6 and J is TRBJ1-5, with TRBD1 as a possible D gene (5 bases). The CDR3 runs to 15 residues. The germline V gene encodes CDR1 SGHVS and CDR2 FNYEAQ. Trimming left V 4 bases short and J 4 bases short, with 14 bases between. The CDR3 DNA is TGTGCCAGCAGCTCAGCGACAGCCCTAAATCAGCCCCAGCATTTT. The encoded protein is CASSSATALNQPQHF.

The rearrangement links TRBV5-1 to TRBJ2-1, with a possible D match to TRBD2 (5 bases). V shed 4 bases and J shed 0 bases, with 11 bases lying between them. The germline gives CDR1 SGHRS, CDR2 YFSETQ. The CDR3 has 15 amino acids. In DNA, the CDR3 is TGCGCCAGCAGCGCTTTAGCGAACTCCTACAATGAGCAGTTCTTC. It specifies CASSALANSYNEQFF.

The rearrangement links TRBV4-1 to TRBJ1-2; no clear D. CDR1 is MGHRA, CDR2 YSYEKL, per germline. The CDR3 consists of 15 residues. The germline V and J ends were trimmed by 0 bases and 1 base, with 9 bases remaining between them. The CDR3 loop is CASSQDAEHNYGYTF. Here the CDR3 DNA reads TGCGCCAGCAGCCAAGACGCGGAGCATAACTATGGCTACACCTTC.

The CDR3 spells CASSAGADGEQYF. CDR3 coding DNA: TGTGCCAGCAGCGCCGGAGCGGATGGGGAGCAGTACTTC. The chain has TRBV9 and TRBJ2-7, with TRBD2 as a possible D gene (5 bases). Per the germline V gene, CDR1 is SGDLS and CDR2 is YYNGEE. V was trimmed by 3 bases and J by 7 bases, leaving 14 bases between them. This CDR3 is 13 amino acids long.

V gene TRBV7-9 combines with J gene TRBJ2-6; 7 positions agree with TRBD1. Germline-derived CDR1 and CDR2 are SEHNR and FQNEAQ (reference sequence). V gave up 2 bases and J gave up 0 bases; unmatched junction bases: 10. The CDR3 is 19 amino acids. The CDR3 reads CASSLNRDRAFSGANVLTF. The DNA of the CDR3 is TGTGCCAGCAGCTTAAATAGAGACAGGGCCTTCTCTGGGGCCAACGTCCTGACTTTC.

This rearrangement joins TRBV7-2 to TRBJ2-1; D gene unclear. There are 13 residues in the CDR3. V dropped 5 bases and J dropped 6 bases, with 11 bases sitting between them. Germline V gene data show CDR1 as SGHTA and CDR2 as FQGNSA. The CDR3 sequence is CASSPGRPNEQFF. CDR3 nucleotide sequence: TGTGCCAGCAGCCCAGGCCGCCCCAATGAGCAGTTCTTC.

CDR3 in DNA: TGTGCCAGCAGGTCTTACAGGGAAAACGAAAAACTGTTTTTT. Translating gives CASRSYRENEKLFF. The chain employs TRBV6-5 and TRBJ1-4, with a tentative D call TRBD1 (6 bases). Looked up from germline, CDR1 is MNHEY and CDR2 is SVGAGI. Trimming removed 6 bases from V and 8 bases from J, with 16 bases in between. The CDR3 contains 14 residues.

This sequence joins TRBV18 and TRBJ1-1; D gene ambiguous. The CDR3 length is 13 residues. The ends were cut back, 3 bases at V and 3 bases at J, with 8 bases in the middle. Germline V gene lookup returns CDR1 KGHSH and CDR2 LQKENI. The CDR3 coding sequence is TGTGCCAGCTCACCGGAGGGCTACACTGAAGCTTTCTTT. Protein product: CASSPEGYTEAFF.

This chain uses TRBV1 with TRBJ2-5; the table calls TRBD2, which could not be checked here. TRBV1 is an annotated pseudogene. The CDR3 is 19 residues long. The CDR3 protein is CTSSPLPTSGRVRQETQYF. CDR3 in DNA: TGCACCAGCAGCCCCCTCCCGACTAGCGGGAGGGTCCGGCAAGAGACCCAGTACTTC.